These T cell receptor beta chains were read from a single sample in a study of cytomegalovirus exposure and HLA in healthy donors. Method: immunoSEQ multiplex PCR; TCRdb's copy keeps in-frame clones and lacks some. Among approximately 150,000 clones listed, about 80% were seen once. Sample: PBMCs. All receptors derive from a man in his forties or fifties in good health and CMV-seropositive. CDR3s include the opening cysteine and the closing phenylalanine or tryptophan. The order of the fields is D gene, V gene, J gene, clone size, CDR3 protein, CDR3 DNA. The D gene is left open where the match is weak. The size of a clone is reported for some rows only, either as once, few or many, or as a class for expanded clones.

.	TRBV4-1	TRBJ2-3	.	CASSQPPSMGTDTQYF	TGTGCCAGCAGCCAGCCCCCAAGCATGGGCACAGATACGCAGTATTTT
.	TRBV6-5	TRBJ1-5	once	CASSPPRDQPQHF	TGTGCCAGCAGTCCTCCCCGGGATCAGCCCCAGCATTTT
TRBD2	TRBV7-9	TRBJ2-3	.	CASSPRTSGLTDTQYF	TGTGCCAGCAGCCCCCGGACTAGCGGACTCACAGATACGCAGTATTTT
.	TRBV6-5	TRBJ2-7	.	CASSYVSSSYEQYF	TGTGCCAGCAGTTACGTTTCCTCGTCCTACGAGCAGTACTTC
.	TRBV7-6	TRBJ1-3	.	CASSQSRTSYSGNTIYF	TGTGCCAGCAGCCAGAGCCGGACATCCTACTCTGGAAACACCATATATTTT
TRBD2	TRBV4-1	TRBJ2-3	.	CASSQQAGGVGDTQYF	TGCGCCAGCAGCCAACAAGCGGGAGGGGTAGGTGATACGCAGTATTTT
.	TRBV5-6	TRBJ2-7	.	CASSLQGYEQYF	TGTGCCAGCAGCTTGCAGGGTTACGAGCAGTACTTC
TRBD2	TRBV9	TRBJ2-7	.	CASSLAGGPWDEQYF	TGTGCCAGCAGTCTAGCGGGAGGGCCTTGGGACGAGCAGTACTTC
TRBD1	TRBV28	TRBJ1-3	.	CASSSGQVSGNTIYF	TGTGCCAGCAGTTCAGGACAGGTCTCTGGAAACACCATATATTTT
.	TRBV27	TRBJ2-7	.	CASSFETGLRAEQYF	TGTGCCAGCAGTTTCGAAACAGGGCTCCGGGCCGAGCAGTACTTC
.	TRBV6-5	TRBJ2-1	.	CASTQEGPGRGEQFF	TGTGCCAGCACCCAAGAGGGCCCAGGCCGCGGTGAGCAGTTCTTC
.	TRBV27	TRBJ1-1	.	CASSSGLTNTEAFF	TGTGCCAGCAGTTCAGGACTCACGAACACTGAAGCTTTCTTT
.	TRBV5-1	TRBJ1-4	few	CASSFGAATNEKLFF	TGCGCCAGCAGCTTCGGAGCAGCAACTAATGAAAAACTGTTTTTT
.	TRBV5-6	TRBJ2-7	few	CASSFGQTYEQYF	TGTGCCAGCAGCTTCGGACAGACCTACGAGCAGTACTTC
TRBD1	TRBV5-1	TRBJ1-1	.	CASSRGQGEGTEAFF	TGCGCCAGCAGCCGCGGACAGGGTGAGGGCACTGAAGCTTTCTTT
.	TRBV10-1	TRBJ2-7	.	CASSESSRGEQYF	TGCGCCAGCAGTGAGTCTTCTCGGGGCGAGCAGTACTTC
.	TRBV7-2	TRBJ2-5	.	CASSPPPGEETQYF	TGTGCCAGCAGCCCCCCCCCGGGAGAAGAGACCCAGTACTTC
.	TRBV9	TRBJ1-1	.	CASSVGQVLSTEAFF	TGTGCCAGCAGCGTAGGACAGGTATTGAGCACTGAAGCTTTCTTT
TRBD2	TRBV27	TRBJ2-7	once	CASSSSSGTYEQYF	TGTGCCAGCAGTTCCTCTAGCGGGACCTACGAGCAGTACTTC
TRBD2	TRBV18	TRBJ2-1	few	CASSSGLAGGVGRNNEQFF	TGTGCCAGTTCGTCCGGACTAGCGGGAGGGGTGGGGAGAAACAATGAGCAGTTCTTC
TRBD2	TRBV5-4	TRBJ2-1	few	CASSQAPTGLAGHEQFF	TGTGCCAGCAGCCAAGCCCCAACGGGACTAGCGGGCCATGAGCAGTTCTTC
.	TRBV5-4	TRBJ2-5	few	CASSLQLAGGQETQYF	TGTGCCAGCAGCTTGCAATTAGCCGGCGGCCAAGAGACCCAGTACTTC
.	TRBV6-6	TRBJ2-5	.	CASSYVGSQETQYF	TGTGCCAGCAGCTACGTCGGGAGTCAGGAGACCCAGTACTTC
TRBD1	TRBV5-4	TRBJ2-3	.	CASSITGEDTQYF	TGTGCCAGCAGCATAACAGGGGAAGATACGCAGTATTTT
TRBD1	TRBV19	TRBJ1-5	.	CASSRTGSGQPQHF	TGTGCCAGTAGTAGGACAGGGAGCGGGCAGCCCCAGCATTTT
.	TRBV11-2	TRBJ2-7	.	CASSLGPSNLEQYF	TGTGCCAGCAGCTTAGGGCCTAGCAACCTCGAGCAGTACTTC
.	TRBV5-4	TRBJ2-1	.	CASSLVGTGEQFF	TGTGCCAGCAGCTTGGTGGGTACGGGTGAGCAGTTCTTC
.	TRBV27	TRBJ2-1	.	CASSSGVGYNEQFF	TGTGCCAGCAGTTCCGGGGTGGGGTACAATGAGCAGTTCTTC
TRBD2	TRBV19	TRBJ2-1	.	CASTVIGLAPRSSYNEQFF	TGTGCCAGTACGGTAATCGGACTAGCCCCACGGAGCTCCTACAATGAGCAGTTCTTC
.	TRBV5-1	TRBJ1-1	.	CASSLGRLNTEAFF	TGCGCCAGCAGCTTGGGGAGGCTGAACACTGAAGCTTTCTTT
.	TRBV9	TRBJ1-4	.	CASSVSGNNEKLFF	TGTGCCAGCAGCGTATCGGGGAACAACGAAAAACTGTTTTTT
.	TRBV4-1	TRBJ1-2	.	CASSQVRGLGGYTF	TGCGCCAGCAGCCAAGTTAGGGGGTTGGGTGGCTACACCTTC
TRBD1	TRBV19	TRBJ1-2	.	CASDSVGGTGGLLNDGYTF	TGTGCCAGTGACTCGGTAGGCGGGACAGGGGGCCTTTTGAACGATGGCTACACCTTC
TRBD2	TRBV6-1	TRBJ2-1	once	CASSPLSGSGNEQFF	TGTGCCAGCAGCCCCCTTAGCGGGAGCGGCAATGAGCAGTTCTTC
TRBD1	TRBV9	TRBJ2-7	.	CASSDGTGASQYF	TGTGCCAGCAGCGATGGGACAGGGGCCTCTCAGTACTTC
.	TRBV2	TRBJ1-1	.	CASSGAENTEAFF	TGTGCCAGCAGTGGTGCGGAGAACACTGAAGCTTTCTTT
.	TRBV28	TRBJ2-7	few	CASSLHSSYEQYF	TGTGCCAGCAGTTTGCACAGCTCCTACGAGCAGTACTTC
.	TRBV5-1	TRBJ2-5	.	CASSLGQGGSETQYF	TGCGCCAGCAGCTTGGGACAGGGAGGTTCGGAGACCCAGTACTTC